A single sample is the source of the 28 T cell receptor beta chains below, sequenced in a study of CD8 T cells in ankylosing spondylitis. TCRdb used MiXCR to reprocess the 5' RACE reads, holding one entry per CDR3 protein. The sample contains 150,000 or so distinct CDR3 sequences, roughly 12% of which appear only once. Sample: blood, either unsorted or a sorted T cell fraction (not recorded which). These receptor sequences come from a male donor with ankylosing spondylitis or in good health (not recorded which).

The rearrangement links TRBV29-1 to TRBJ1-2; D is unresolved. CDR3 size: 12 residues. Germline CDR1 reads SQVTM; CDR2 reads ANQGSEA. Deletions cut 1 base from V and 2 bases from J, with 5 bases between. CDR3 nucleotides: TGCAGCGTTGAAGCAGTGAACTATGGCTACACCTTC. The encoded protein is CSVEAVNYGYTF. Drawing the rest from reference TRBV29-1 and TRBJ1-2, the complete variable domain is SAVISQKPSRDICQRGTSLTIQCQVDSQVTMMFWYRQQPGQSLTLIATANQGSEATYESGFVIDKFPISRPNLTFSTLTVSNMSPEDSSIYLCSVEAVNYGYTFGSGTRLTVV.

This clonotype has ten or more counts. The rearrangement uses TRBV3-1 and TRBJ1-1; weak D call: TRBD1 (5 bases). From germline, CDR1 is LGHDT and CDR2 YNNKEL (reference sequence). The length of the CDR3 is 13 residues. Trimming stripped 3 bases from V and 2 bases from J, with 7 bases between. CDR3 residues: CASSHGGNTEAFF. The CDR3 DNA reads TGTGCCAGCAGCCACGGGGGAAACACTGAAGCTTTCTTT.

In its sample, this clonotype was seen many times. This chain connects TRBV11-2 to TRBJ2-3; the match to TRBD2 covers 7 bases. V shed 5 bases, J shed 3 bases, and the junction held 8 bases outside the gene matches. Per the germline V gene, CDR1 is SGHAT and CDR2 is FQNNGV. The length of the CDR3 is 15 residues. CDR3 sequence reads: CASSGTGRETDTQYF. CDR3 DNA: TGTGCCAGCAGCGGGACGGGGAGGGAAACAGATACGCAGTATTTT.

This clonotype has ten or more counts. The V gene is TRBV10-3, the J gene TRBJ2-5; D tentatively reads TRBD1 or TRBD2 (5 bases each). This CDR3 comprises 14 residues. The germline V gene encodes CDR1 ENHRY and CDR2 SYGVKD. The V and J ends lost 3 bases and 2 bases respectively, with 10 bases between them. For the CDR3, the DNA is TGTGCCATCAGTGATGGGGGTCAGCAAGAGACCCAGTACTTC. This gives the protein CAISDGGQQETQYF.

This clonotype was seen repeatedly, ten times or more. This rearrangement joins TRBV5-1 to TRBJ2-3; D is ambiguous. V was cut by 0 bases and J by 6 bases, with 5 bases left in between. From germline, CDR1 is SGHRS and CDR2 YFSETQ. This CDR3 comprises 12 residues. CDR3 DNA sequence: TGCGCCAGCAGCTTGGACGTCGATACGCAGTATTTT. The encoded protein is CASSLDVDTQYF.

V and J are TRBV20-1 and TRBJ1-2; D might be TRBD1 (5 bases). This CDR3 comprises 14 residues. CDR1 is DFQATT, CDR2 SNEGSKA, per germline (reference sequence). Trimming took 3 bases from V and 4 from J, leaving 15 bases between them. Here the CDR3 reads CSASPPQGPYGYTF. The CDR3 region has the DNA TGCAGTGCTAGTCCTCCGCAGGGACCCTATGGCTACACCTTC.

This clonotype has a count of ten or more. V usage is TRBV3-1 and J usage is TRBJ1-2; unclear D gene. The CDR3 runs 14 residues. Germline V gene sequence: CDR1 LGHDT, CDR2 YNNKEL (reference sequence). V lost 1 base and J lost 1, with 7 bases in between. CDR3 DNA sequence: TGTGCCAGCAGCCAAGTCCCAGGTAACTATGGCTACACCTTC. Amino acids: CASSQVPGNYGYTF.

This clonotype was counted a few times. This chain links TRBV15 with TRBJ2-2; 9 positions match TRBD1. V was clipped by 3 bases and J by 1 base; unmatched bases: 6. There are 17 residues in the CDR3. Looked up from germline, CDR1 is LNHNV and CDR2 is YYDKDF (reference sequence). In DNA form, the CDR3 reads TGTGCCACCAGCAGGGCACAGGGGGCTAGGAACACCGGGGAGCTGTTTTTT. This gives the protein CATSRAQGARNTGELFF. The full variable domain, in which reference TRBV15 and TRBJ2-2 provide the parts outside the CDR3, is DAMVIQNPRYQVTQFGKPVTLSCSQTLNHNVMYWYQQKSSQAPKLLFHYYDKDFNNEADTPDNFQSRRPNTSFCFLDIRSPGLGDTAMYLCATSRAQGARNTGELFFGEGSRLTVL.

This clonotype has ten or more counts. V and J are TRBV29-1 and TRBJ1-1; D is undetermined. The germline V gene encodes CDR1 SQVTM and CDR2 ANQGSEA. The CDR3 length is 10 residues. V lost 7 bases to trimming and J lost 9 bases, with 12 bases between them. DNA for the CDR3: TGCAGCGCAAGGAGGGAACAAGCTTTCTTT. It encodes CSARREQAFF. Filled out from reference TRBV29-1 and TRBJ1-1, the complete variable domain reads SAVISQKPSRDICQRGTSLTIQCQVDSQVTMMFWYRQQPGQSLTLIATANQGSEATYESGFVIDKFPISRPNLTFSTLTVSNMSPEDSSIYLCSARREQAFFGQGTRLTVV.

A few counts support this clonotype. The chain carries TRBV14 and TRBJ2-1; weak D call: TRBD2 (6 bases). Trimming shortened V by 4 bases and J by 5 bases, and 18 bases separated the two germline ends. The germline V gene encodes CDR1 SGHDN and CDR2 FVKESK. The CDR3 consists of 16 residues. The CDR3 loop reads CASSPSSLAVNNEQFF. CDR3 in DNA: TGTGCCAGCAGCCCCTCTAGTTTAGCGGTTAACAATGAGCAGTTCTTC.

There are a few counts of this clonotype. V and J are TRBV6-1 and TRBJ2-6; tentative D call: TRBD2 (6 bases). Trimming removed 6 bases at V and 4 bases at J, with 25 bases between. CDR3 length: 19 amino acids. Germline assignment: CDR1 MNHNS and CDR2 SASEGT. The CDR3 spells CASSPSPVGLLRGANVLTF. Here the CDR3 DNA reads TGTGCCAGCAGCCCGTCCCCCGTGGGACTTCTCAGAGGGGCCAACGTCCTGACTTTC.

Concerning this clonotype: A much more abundant neighbour one base away suggests this may be a read error. V usage is TRBV15 and J usage is TRBJ2-5, with TRBD2 matching 10 bases. The CDR3 length is 16 residues. CDR1 is LNHNV and CDR2 is YYDKDF in the germline V gene (reference sequence). Trimming removed 7 bases from V and 4 bases from J; junction bases left unmatched: 12. The CDR3 sequence: CATNINEGTSVETQYF. The CDR3 region has the DNA TGTGCCACCAACATCAACGAGGGGACTAGCGTAGAGACCCAGTACTTC.

This clonotype came up many times. The chain joins TRBV4-2 to TRBJ2-2, with 8 bases fitting TRBD2. The CDR3 is 16 amino acids. CDR1 is LGHNA, CDR2 YNFKEQ, per germline. V shed 4 bases, J shed 6 bases, and the junction held 10 bases outside the gene matches. CDR3: CASSRLLAELSGELFF. CDR3 DNA: TGTGCCAGCAGCCGCTTACTAGCGGAACTTTCCGGGGAGCTGTTTTTT.

This clonotype was counted at least ten times. This chain uses TRBV6-2 or TRBV6-3 with TRBJ2-1, with TRBD1 matching 9 bases. Looked up from germline, CDR1 is MNHEY and CDR2 is SVGEGT. The V segment lost 1 base and the J segment 6 bases; nucleotides outside the gene matches: 4. This CDR3 has 15 residues. The DNA of the CDR3 is TGTGCCAGCAGTTACTACAGGGGGCGAACCAATGAGCAGTTCTTC. This encodes CASSYYRGRTNEQFF.

The table lists this clonotype with a few counts. The chain is built from TRBV5-1 and TRBJ2-5, with D maybe TRBD1 (6 bases). Per germline, CDR1 SGHRS and CDR2 YFSETQ. Between the trimmed V and J ends, which lost 3 bases and 1 base, there was a span of 13 bases. This CDR3 is built from 15 residues. The CDR3 nucleotides read TGCGCCAGCAGCTCGCAGGGGACCACCCAAGAGACCCAGTACTTC. The encoded protein is CASSSQGTTQETQYF. The full variable domain, in which reference TRBV5-1 and TRBJ2-5 provide the parts outside the CDR3, is KAGVTQTPRYLIKTRGQQVTLSCSPISGHRSVSWYQQTPGQGLQFLFEYFSETQRNKGNFPGRFSGRQFSNSRSEMNVSTLELGDSALYLCASSSQGTTQETQYFGPGTRLLVL.

This clonotype occurred many times. V usage is TRBV27 and J usage is TRBJ1-5; the D gene is possibly TRBD1 (6 bases). Per the germline V gene, CDR1 is MNHEY and CDR2 is SMNVEV (reference sequence). Trimming removed 6 bases at V and 0 bases at J, with 12 bases between. The CDR3 covers 15 residues. The CDR3 sequence: CASRGRGSSNQPQHF. DNA of the CDR3: TGTGCCAGCAGGGGCAGGGGTAGTAGCAATCAGCCCCAGCATTTT.

This clonotype was seen repeatedly, ten times or more. The chain carries TRBV11-2 and TRBJ2-7; 8 bases agree with TRBD1. Germline V CDR1 and CDR2: SGHAT, FQNNGV. With V trimmed by 5 bases and J by 3 bases, 6 bases remained unmatched. The CDR3 has 14 residues. The CDR3 sequence is CASSTMTGVYEQYF. CDR3 DNA: TGTGCCAGCAGCACCATGACAGGGGTCTACGAGCAGTACTTC.

The chain recombines TRBV20-1 with TRBJ2-1, with D hard to call. The length of the CDR3 is 13 residues. V was shortened by 6 bases and J by 5 bases, with 14 bases between the two germline ends. Germline-derived CDR1 and CDR2 are DFQATT and SNEGSKA (reference sequence). CDR3 loop: CSAEEGYHNEQFF. The CDR3 DNA follows: TGCAGTGCCGAAGAAGGGTACCACAATGAGCAGTTCTTC.

The rearrangement uses TRBV11-2 and TRBJ2-2; 8 bases line up with TRBD1. The CDR3 covers 15 residues. The ends lost 5 bases at V and 7 bases at J; junction bases unmatched: 9. The germline CDR1 and CDR2 sequences are SGHAT and FQNNGV. CDR3 loop: CASSPARGLGGELFF. The CDR3 nucleotides are TGTGCCAGCAGCCCAGCCAGGGGGCTTGGCGGGGAGCTGTTTTTT.

This clonotype came up a few times. The chain links TRBV7-9 to TRBJ1-4, with 11 bases that match TRBD1. The germline gives CDR1 SEHNR, CDR2 FQNEAQ (reference sequence). The J segment lost 0 bases and the V segment lost 3 bases, leaving 3 bases of the junction unmatched. The CDR3 sequence is 17 residues long. The CDR3 sequence: CASSFPGQGATNEKLFF. The CDR3 nucleotides are TGTGCCAGCAGCTTCCCGGGACAGGGGGCAACTAATGAAAAACTGTTTTTT.

Many counts were recorded for this clonotype. J is TRBJ2-5 and V is TRBV12-3 or TRBV12-4; D may be TRBD1 (6 bases). Trimming left V 6 bases short and J 0 bases short, with 11 bases between. This CDR3 has 14 residues. In DNA, the CDR3 is TGTGCCAGCAGCGCTACAGGGTACCAAGAGACCCAGTACTTC. Residues: CASSATGYQETQYF.

This clonotype was seen many times. V gene TRBV5-1 combines with J gene TRBJ1-1, with D unclear. This CDR3 comprises 13 residues. CDR1 and CDR2 (germline): SGHRS, YFSETQ. Trimming shortened V by 0 bases and J by 5 bases, and 8 bases separated the two germline ends. CDR3 nucleotides: TGCGCCAGCAGCTTGGAGGTTAGTACTGAAGCTTTCTTT. Translating gives CASSLEVSTEAFF.

Remarks on this clonotype: This may come from a read error, since a much larger clone is one base off. The V call is TRBV24-1, the J call TRBJ2-3; D gene ambiguous. CDR3 length: 15 residues. Germline loops: CDR1 KGHDR, CDR2 SFDVKD. The CDR3 spells CTTSDLRQSTDTQYF. The DNA for the CDR3 is TGTACCACCAGTGATTTGCGGCAGAGCACAGATACGCAGTATTTT.

The chain uses TRBV7-9 and TRBJ1-1; D gene ambiguous. V gave up 3 bases and J gave up 7 bases, with 12 bases separating them. The length of the CDR3 is 13 residues. CDR1 is SEHNR and CDR2 is FQNEAQ in the germline V gene (reference sequence). The CDR3 loop reads CASSLNSQHEAFF. The DNA of the CDR3 is TGTGCCAGCAGCTTGAACAGCCAACATGAAGCTTTCTTT.

This clonotype has ten or more counts. The chain has TRBV7-6 and TRBJ2-7; D is perhaps TRBD2 (5 bases). CDR3 length equals 12 residues. V was cut by 4 bases and J by 5 bases, with 9 bases left in between. CDR1 is SGHVS, CDR2 FNYEAQ, per germline. The CDR3 DNA is TGTGCCAGCAGCTCCCGGGGAGACGAGCAGTACTTC. It specifies CASSSRGDEQYF.

This clonotype was observed at least ten times. The V gene is TRBV12-3 or TRBV12-4, the J gene TRBJ1-4; 8 nucleotides agree with TRBD1. The CDR3 is 15 residues long. The trim removed 6 bases at V and 7 bases at J, leaving 10 bases unmatched. The CDR3 DNA is TGTGCCAGCAGGACCTCGACAGGGGTTAGTGAAAAACTGTTTTTT. Translated, it gives CASRTSTGVSEKLFF.

This clonotype was seen many times. The chain recombines TRBV12-5 with TRBJ2-3; 8 bases agree with TRBD1. The J segment lost 5 bases and the V segment lost 6 bases, leaving 7 bases of the junction unmatched. The CDR3 has 14 residues. CDR1 LGHNT and CDR2 FRNRAP come from the germline V gene. This CDR3 is CASGSTGEEDTQYF. CDR3 nucleotide sequence: TGTGCTAGTGGCTCGACAGGGGAGGAAGATACGCAGTATTTT.

This clonotype occurred many times. The chain carries TRBV5-1 and TRBJ1-1; 12 bases line up with TRBD1. From germline, CDR1 is SGHRS and CDR2 YFSETQ. Unmatched junction bases numbered 28, after V lost 4 bases and J lost 0 bases. This CDR3 comprises 24 residues. For the CDR3, the DNA is TGCGCCAGCAGCAGCCAACCGGGACAGGGGGCGGGGGCCGCCCGGGCGAAAATGAACACTGAAGCTTTCTTT. Its protein product is CASSSQPGQGAGAARAKMNTEAFF.